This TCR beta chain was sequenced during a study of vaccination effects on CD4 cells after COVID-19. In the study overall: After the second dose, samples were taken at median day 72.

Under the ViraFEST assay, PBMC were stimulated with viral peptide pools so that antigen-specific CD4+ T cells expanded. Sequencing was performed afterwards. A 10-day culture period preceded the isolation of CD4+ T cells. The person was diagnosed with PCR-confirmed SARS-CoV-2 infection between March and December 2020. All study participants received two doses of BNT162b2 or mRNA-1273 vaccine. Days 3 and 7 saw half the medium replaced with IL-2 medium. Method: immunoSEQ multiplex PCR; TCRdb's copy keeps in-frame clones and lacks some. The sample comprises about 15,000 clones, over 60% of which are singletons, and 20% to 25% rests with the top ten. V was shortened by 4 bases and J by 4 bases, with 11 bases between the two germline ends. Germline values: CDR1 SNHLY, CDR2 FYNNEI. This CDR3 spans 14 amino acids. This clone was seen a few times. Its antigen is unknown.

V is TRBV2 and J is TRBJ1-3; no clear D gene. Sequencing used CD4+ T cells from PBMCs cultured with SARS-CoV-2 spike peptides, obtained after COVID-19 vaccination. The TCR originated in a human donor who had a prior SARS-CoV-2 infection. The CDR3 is CASSAAWAGNTIYF. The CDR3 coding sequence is TGTGCCAGCAGTGCAGCCTGGGCCGGAAACACCATATATTTT.